This TCR beta chain was identified in a study of shared clonotypes between healthy human individuals. Study-level points and caveats: Donors were few, which limited the genetic and exposure-history diversity represented.

With respect to this clone: Its matching antigen is unknown.

Original processing notes: Filtering was not the same, since immunoSEQ gave junction-only sequences without quality scores. The table came from immunoSEQ multiplex PCR; TCRdb's copy has only in-frame clones and leaves some out. Clone size and the V and J calls come from that table; the DNA yielded D and trimming. The sample carries hundreds of thousands of clones, 90% to 98% recorded once. V gave up 0 bases and J gave up 0 bases, with 7 bases separating them. CDR3 length: 14 residues. Germline lookup yields CDR1 SGHDT and CDR2 YYEEEE. The sequenced material came from memory CD8+ T cells sorted from blood. Described subset: CD45RO+ cells pooled with CCR7-negative TemRA cells. The chain employs TRBV5-6 and TRBJ2-7; no clear D. This sequence was found in a man aged 25 to 40 in good health. CDR3 residues: CASSLAISSYEQYF. The CDR3 bases are TGTGCCAGCAGCTTGGCGATAAGCTCCTACGAGCAGTACTTC.